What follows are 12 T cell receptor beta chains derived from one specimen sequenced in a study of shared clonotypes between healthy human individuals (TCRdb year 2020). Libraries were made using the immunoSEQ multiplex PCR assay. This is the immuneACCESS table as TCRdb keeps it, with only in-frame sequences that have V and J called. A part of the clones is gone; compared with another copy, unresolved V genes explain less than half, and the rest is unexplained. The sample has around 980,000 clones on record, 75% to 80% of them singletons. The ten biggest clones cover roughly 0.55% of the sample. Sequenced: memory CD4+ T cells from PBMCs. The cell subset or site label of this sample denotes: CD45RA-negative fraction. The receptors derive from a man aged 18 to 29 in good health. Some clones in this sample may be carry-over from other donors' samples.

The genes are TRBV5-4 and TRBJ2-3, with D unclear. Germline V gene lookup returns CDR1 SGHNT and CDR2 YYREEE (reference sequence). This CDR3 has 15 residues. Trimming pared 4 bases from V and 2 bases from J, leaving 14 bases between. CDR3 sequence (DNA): TGTGCCAGCAGCCTGGGTGGTCTTAACACAGATACGCAGTATTTT. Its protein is CASSLGGLNTDTQYF.

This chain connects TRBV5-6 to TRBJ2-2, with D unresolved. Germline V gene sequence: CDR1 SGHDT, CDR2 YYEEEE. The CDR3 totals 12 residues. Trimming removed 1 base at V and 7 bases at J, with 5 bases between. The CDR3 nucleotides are TGTGCCAGCAGCTTGTCCCTCGGGGAGCTGTTTTTT. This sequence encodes CASSLSLGELFF. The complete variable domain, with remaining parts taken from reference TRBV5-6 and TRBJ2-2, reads DAGVTQSPTHLIKTRGQQVTLRCSPKSGHDTVSWYQQALGQGPQFIFQYYEEEERQRGNFPDRFSGHQFPNYSSELNVNALLLGDSALYLCASSLSLGELFFGEGSRLTVL.

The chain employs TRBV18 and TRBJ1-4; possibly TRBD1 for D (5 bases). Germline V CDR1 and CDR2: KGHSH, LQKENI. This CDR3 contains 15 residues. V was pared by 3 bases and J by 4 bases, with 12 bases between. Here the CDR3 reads CASSPQGVINEKLFF. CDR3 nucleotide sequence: TGTGCCAGCTCACCCCAGGGTGTTATTAATGAAAAACTGTTTTTT.

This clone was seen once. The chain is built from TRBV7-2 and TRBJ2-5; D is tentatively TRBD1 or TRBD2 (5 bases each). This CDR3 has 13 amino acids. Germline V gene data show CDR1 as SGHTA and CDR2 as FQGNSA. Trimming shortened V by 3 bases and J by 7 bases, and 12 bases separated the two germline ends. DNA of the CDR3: TGTGCCAGCAGCTTCGGACGTGGGGGGACCCAGTACTTC. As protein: CASSFGRGGTQYF. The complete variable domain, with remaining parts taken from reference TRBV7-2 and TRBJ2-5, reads GAGVSQSPSNKVTEKGKDVELRCDPISGHTALYWYRQSLGQGLEFLIYFQGNSAPDKSGLPSDRFSAERTGGSVSTLTIQRTQQEDSAVYLCASSFGRGGTQYFGPGTRLLVL.

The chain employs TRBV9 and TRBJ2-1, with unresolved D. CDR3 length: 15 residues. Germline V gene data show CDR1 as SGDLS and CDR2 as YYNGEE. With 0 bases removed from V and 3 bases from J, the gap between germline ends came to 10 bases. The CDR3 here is CASSVDGPHYNEQFF. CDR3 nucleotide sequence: TGTGCCAGCAGCGTAGATGGACCCCACTACAATGAGCAGTTCTTC.

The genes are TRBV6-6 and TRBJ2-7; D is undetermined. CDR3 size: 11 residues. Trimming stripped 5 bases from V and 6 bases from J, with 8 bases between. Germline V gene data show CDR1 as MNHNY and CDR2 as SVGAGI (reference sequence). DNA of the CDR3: TGTGCCAGCAGTCCCCAGTTCGAGCAGTACTTC. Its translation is CASSPQFEQYF.

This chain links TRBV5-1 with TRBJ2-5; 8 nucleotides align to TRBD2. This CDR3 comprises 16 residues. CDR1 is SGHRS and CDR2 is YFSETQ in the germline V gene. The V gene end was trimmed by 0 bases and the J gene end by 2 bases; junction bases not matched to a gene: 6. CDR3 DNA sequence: TGCGCCAGCAGCTTGGCAGGGGTAGCGGGACAAGAGACCCAGTACTTC. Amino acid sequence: CASSLAGVAGQETQYF.

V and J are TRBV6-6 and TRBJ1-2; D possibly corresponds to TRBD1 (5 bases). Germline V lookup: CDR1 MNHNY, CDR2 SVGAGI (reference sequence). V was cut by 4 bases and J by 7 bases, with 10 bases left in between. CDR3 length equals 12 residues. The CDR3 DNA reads TGTGCCAGCAGTTCCCTCCAGGGTGGCTACACCTTC. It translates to CASSSLQGGYTF.

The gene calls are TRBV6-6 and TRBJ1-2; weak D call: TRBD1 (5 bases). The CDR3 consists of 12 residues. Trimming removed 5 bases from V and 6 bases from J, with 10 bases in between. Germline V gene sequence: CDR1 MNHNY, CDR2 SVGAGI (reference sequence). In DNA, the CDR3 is TGTGCCAGCAGTAACTACAGGAATGGCTACACCTTC. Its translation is CASSNYRNGYTF.

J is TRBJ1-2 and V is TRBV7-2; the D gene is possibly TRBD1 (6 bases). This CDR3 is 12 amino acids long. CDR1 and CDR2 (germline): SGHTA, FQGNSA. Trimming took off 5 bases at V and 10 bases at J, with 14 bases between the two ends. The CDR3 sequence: CASSDDRLVYTF. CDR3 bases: TGTGCCAGCAGCGACGACAGGCTCGTCTACACCTTC.

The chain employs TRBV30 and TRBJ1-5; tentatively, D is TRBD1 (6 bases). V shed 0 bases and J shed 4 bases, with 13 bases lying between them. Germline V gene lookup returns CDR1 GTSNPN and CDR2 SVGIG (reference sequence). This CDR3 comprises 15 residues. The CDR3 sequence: CAWSVLGGGNQPQHF. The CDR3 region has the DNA TGTGCCTGGAGTGTACTGGGAGGGGGAAATCAGCCCCAGCATTTT.

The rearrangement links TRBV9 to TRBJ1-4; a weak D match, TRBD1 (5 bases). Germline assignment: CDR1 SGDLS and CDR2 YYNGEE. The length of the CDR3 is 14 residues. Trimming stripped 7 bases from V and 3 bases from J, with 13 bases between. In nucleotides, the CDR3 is TGTGCCAGCGGTCGTGGAGGGGCTAATGAAAAACTGTTTTTT. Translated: CASGRGGANEKLFF.